Given below is one TCR beta chain in context. The CDR3 is 18 amino acids. The J segment lost 4 bases and the V segment lost 0 bases, leaving 12 bases of the junction unmatched. The germline CDR1 and CDR2 sequences are LGHNA and YSLEER. The sample originates from a study of blood T cell repertoires in COVID-19. At the level of the study: From the United States, Italy and Spain came samples of acute and convalescent COVID-19. Nucleic acid was either cDNA or gDNA, and it came from T cells, B-cell-depleted T cells, or PBMCs.

Original analysis: Quantification of nucleated cells was approximated via reference gene primer amplification. The table came from immunoSEQ multiplex PCR; TCRdb's copy has only in-frame clones and leaves some out. That table furnishes V, J and clone size, whereas the DNA furnished D and trimming. The sample carries some 220,000 clones, around 82% recorded once. This sequence joins TRBV4-3 and TRBJ2-3; 8 positions agree with TRBD2. Specimen: peripheral blood. This TCR came from a woman between 70 and 85 years old with acute or convalescent COVID-19. The DNA for the CDR3 is TGCGCCAGCAGCCAAGATCTGCGGGGGGCCGGTAGAGCAGATACGCAGTATTTT. It yields the protein CASSQDLRGAGRADTQYF.